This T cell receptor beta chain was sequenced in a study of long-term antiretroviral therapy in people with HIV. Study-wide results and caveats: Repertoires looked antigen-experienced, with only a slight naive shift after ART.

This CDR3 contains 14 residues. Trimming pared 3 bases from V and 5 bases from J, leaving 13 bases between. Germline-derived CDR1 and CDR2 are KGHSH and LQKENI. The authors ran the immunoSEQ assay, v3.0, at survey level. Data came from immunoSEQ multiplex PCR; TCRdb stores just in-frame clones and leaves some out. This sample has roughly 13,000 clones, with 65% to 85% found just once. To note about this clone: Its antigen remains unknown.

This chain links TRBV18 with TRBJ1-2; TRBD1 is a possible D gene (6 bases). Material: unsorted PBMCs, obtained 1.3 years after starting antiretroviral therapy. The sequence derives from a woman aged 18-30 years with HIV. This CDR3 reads CASSPPGTNYGYTF. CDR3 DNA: TGTGCCAGCTCACCCCCCGGGACAAATTATGGCTACACCTTC.